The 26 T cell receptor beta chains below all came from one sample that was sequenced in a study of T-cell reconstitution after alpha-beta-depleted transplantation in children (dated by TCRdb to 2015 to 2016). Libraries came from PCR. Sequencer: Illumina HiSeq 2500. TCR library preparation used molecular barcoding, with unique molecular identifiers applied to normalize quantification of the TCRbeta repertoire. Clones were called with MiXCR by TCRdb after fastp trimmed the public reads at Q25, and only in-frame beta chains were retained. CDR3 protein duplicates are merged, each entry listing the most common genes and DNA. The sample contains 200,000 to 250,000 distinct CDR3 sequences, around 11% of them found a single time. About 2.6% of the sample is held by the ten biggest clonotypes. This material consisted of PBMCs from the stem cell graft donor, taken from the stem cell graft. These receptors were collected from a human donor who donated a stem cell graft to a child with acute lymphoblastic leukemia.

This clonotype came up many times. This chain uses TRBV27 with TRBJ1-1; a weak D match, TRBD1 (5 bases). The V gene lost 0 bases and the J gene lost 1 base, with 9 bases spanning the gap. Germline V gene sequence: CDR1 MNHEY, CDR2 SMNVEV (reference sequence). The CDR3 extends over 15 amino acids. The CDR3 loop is CASSLSDTGNTEAFF. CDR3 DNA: TGTGCCAGCAGTTTATCGGATACAGGGAACACTGAAGCTTTCTTT.

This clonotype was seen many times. Here the CDR3 reads CAIGPSGQETQYF. The CDR3 DNA reads as TGTGCCATCGGCCCCTCCGGCCAAGAGACCCAGTACTTC. V usage is TRBV10-3 and J usage is TRBJ2-5; D unresolved. The germline V gene has CDR1 ENHRY and CDR2 SYGVKD. Trimming left V 8 bases short and J 1 base short, with 11 bases between. The CDR3 contains 13 residues.

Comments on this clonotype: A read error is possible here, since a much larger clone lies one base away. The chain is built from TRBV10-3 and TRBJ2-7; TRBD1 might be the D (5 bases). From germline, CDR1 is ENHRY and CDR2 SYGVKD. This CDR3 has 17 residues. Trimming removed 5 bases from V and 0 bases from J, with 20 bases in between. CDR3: CAISNLSPAQASYEQYF. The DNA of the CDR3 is TGTGCCATCAGTAATCTATCCCCGGCACAGGCCTCCTACGAGCAGTACTTC.

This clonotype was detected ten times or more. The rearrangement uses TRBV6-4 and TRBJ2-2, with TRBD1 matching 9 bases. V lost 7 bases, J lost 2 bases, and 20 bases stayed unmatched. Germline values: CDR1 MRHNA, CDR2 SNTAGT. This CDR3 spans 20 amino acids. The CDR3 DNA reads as TGTGCCAGCACCCGTACAGGGGGCTCAAGCTATTCCCTTAACACCGGGGAGCTGTTTTTT. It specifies CASTRTGGSSYSLNTGELFF.

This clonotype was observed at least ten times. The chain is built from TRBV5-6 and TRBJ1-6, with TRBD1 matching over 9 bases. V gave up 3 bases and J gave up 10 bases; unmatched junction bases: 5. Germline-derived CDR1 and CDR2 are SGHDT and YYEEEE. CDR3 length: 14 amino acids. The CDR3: CASSWGQGGSPLHF. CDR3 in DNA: TGTGCCAGCAGCTGGGGACAGGGCGGATCACCCCTCCACTTT. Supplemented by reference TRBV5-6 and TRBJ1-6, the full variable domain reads DAGVTQSPTHLIKTRGQQVTLRCSPKSGHDTVSWYQQALGQGPQFIFQYYEEEERQRGNFPDRFSGHQFPNYSSELNVNALLLGDSALYLCASSWGQGGSPLHFGNGTRLTVT.

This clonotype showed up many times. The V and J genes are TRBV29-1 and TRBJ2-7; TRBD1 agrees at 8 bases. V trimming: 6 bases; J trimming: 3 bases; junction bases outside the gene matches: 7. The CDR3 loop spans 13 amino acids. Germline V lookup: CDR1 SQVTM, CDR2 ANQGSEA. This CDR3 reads CSVLTGTGYEQYF. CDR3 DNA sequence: TGCAGCGTGTTGACAGGGACAGGCTACGAGCAGTACTTC.

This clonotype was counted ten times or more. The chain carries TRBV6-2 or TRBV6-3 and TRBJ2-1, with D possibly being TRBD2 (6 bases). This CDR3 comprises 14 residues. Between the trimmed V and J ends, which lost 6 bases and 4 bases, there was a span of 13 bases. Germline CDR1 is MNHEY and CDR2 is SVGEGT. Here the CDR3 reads CASSLADLYNEQFF. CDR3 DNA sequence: TGTGCCAGCAGCTTAGCGGACTTATACAATGAGCAGTTCTTC.

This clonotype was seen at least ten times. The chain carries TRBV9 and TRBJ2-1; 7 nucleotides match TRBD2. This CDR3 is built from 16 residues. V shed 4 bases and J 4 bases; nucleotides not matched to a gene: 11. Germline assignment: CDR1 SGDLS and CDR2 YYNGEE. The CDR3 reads CASSPLEREVYNEQFF. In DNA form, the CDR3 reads TGTGCCAGCAGCCCCCTGGAGCGGGAAGTGTACAATGAGCAGTTCTTC.

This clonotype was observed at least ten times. The CDR3 spells CASSIAGSEQFF. The CDR3 nucleotides read TGTGCCAGTAGTATCGCGGGGAGTGAGCAGTTCTTC. The V and J genes are TRBV19 and TRBJ2-1, with D possibly matching TRBD2 (6 bases). Germline CDR1 reads LNHDA; CDR2 reads SQIVND (reference sequence). Trimming shortened V by 3 bases and J by 9 bases, and 9 bases separated the two germline ends. The CDR3 runs to 12 residues. Full variable domain (outside the CDR3, taken from reference TRBV19 and TRBJ2-1): DGGITQSPKYLFRKEGQNVTLSCEQNLNHDAMYWYRQDPGQGLRLIYYSQIVNDFQKGDIAEGYSVSREKKESFPLTVTSAQKNPTAFYLCASSIAGSEQFFGPGTRLTVL.

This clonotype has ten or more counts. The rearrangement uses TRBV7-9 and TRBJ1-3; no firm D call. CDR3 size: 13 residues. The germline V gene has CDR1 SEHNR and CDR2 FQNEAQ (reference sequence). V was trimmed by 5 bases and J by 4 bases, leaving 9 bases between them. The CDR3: CASSKNPGNTIYF. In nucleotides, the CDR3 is TGTGCCAGCAGCAAAAACCCCGGAAACACCATATATTTT.

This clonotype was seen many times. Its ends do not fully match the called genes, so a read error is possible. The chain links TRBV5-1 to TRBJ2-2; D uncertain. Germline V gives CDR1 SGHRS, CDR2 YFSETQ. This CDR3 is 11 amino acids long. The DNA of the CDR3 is TGCGCCAGCAGCCCGTCCGGTGAGCTGTTTTTT. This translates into CASSPSGELFF.

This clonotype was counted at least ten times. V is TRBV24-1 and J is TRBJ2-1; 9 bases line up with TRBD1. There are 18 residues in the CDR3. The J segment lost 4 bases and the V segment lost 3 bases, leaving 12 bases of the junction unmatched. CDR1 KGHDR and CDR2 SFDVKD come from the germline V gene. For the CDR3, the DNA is TGTGCCACCAGTGATAGGGGAACTGGGACAGGGCCTTACAATGAGCAGTTCTTC. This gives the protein CATSDRGTGTGPYNEQFF.

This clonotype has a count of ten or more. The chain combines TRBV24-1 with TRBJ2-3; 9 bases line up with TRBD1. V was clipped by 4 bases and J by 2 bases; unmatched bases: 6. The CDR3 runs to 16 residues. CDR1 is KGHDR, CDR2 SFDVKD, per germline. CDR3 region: CATSDPTGGNTDTQYF. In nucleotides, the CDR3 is TGTGCCACCAGTGACCCAACAGGGGGCAACACAGATACGCAGTATTTT.

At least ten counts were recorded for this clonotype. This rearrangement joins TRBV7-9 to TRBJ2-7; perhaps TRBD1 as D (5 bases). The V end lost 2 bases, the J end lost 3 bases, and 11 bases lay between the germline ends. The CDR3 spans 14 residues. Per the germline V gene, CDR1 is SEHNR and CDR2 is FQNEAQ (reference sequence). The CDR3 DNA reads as TGTGCCAGCAGCTTAATCGACAGAATCTACGAGCAGTACTTC. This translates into CASSLIDRIYEQYF.

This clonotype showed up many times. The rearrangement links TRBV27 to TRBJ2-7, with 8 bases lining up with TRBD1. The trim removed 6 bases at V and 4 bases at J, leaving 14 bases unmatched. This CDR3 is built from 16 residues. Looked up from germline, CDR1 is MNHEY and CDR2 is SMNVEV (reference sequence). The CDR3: CASSKPGGPRSYEQYF. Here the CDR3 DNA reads TGTGCCAGCAGCAAACCAGGGGGCCCCAGGAGTTACGAGCAGTACTTC.

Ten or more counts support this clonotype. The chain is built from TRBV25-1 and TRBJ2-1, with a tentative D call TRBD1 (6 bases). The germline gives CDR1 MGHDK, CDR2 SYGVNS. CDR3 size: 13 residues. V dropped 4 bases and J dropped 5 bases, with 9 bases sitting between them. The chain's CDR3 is CASSGDTNNEQFF. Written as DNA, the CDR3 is TGTGCCAGCAGTGGGGACACGAACAATGAGCAGTTCTTC.

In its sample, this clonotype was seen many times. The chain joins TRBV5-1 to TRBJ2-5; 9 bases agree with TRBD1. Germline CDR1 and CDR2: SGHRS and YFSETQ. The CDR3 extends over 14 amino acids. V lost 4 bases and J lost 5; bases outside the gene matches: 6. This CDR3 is CASSPWTGEETQYF. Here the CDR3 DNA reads TGCGCCAGCAGCCCTTGGACAGGGGAGGAGACCCAGTACTTC.

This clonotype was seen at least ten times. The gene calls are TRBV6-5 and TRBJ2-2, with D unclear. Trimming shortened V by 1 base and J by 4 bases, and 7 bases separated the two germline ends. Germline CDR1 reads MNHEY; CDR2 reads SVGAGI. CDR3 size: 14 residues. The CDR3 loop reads CASSYWSSTGELFF. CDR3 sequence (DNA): TGTGCCAGCAGTTACTGGTCGAGCACCGGGGAGCTGTTTTTT.

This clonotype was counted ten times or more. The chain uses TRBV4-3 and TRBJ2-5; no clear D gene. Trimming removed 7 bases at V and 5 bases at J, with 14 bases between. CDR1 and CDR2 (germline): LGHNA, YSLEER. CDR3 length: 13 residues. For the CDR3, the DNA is TGCGCCAGCACCTCCAAAATGGGGGAGACCCAGTACTTC. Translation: CASTSKMGETQYF.

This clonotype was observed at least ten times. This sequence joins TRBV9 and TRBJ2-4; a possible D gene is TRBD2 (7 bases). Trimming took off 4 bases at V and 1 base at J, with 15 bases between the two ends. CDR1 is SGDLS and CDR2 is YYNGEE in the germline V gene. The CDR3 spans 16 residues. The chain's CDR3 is CASSPEEGGAKNIQYF. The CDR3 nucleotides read TGTGCCAGCAGCCCCGAAGAGGGGGGGGCCAAAAACATTCAGTACTTC.

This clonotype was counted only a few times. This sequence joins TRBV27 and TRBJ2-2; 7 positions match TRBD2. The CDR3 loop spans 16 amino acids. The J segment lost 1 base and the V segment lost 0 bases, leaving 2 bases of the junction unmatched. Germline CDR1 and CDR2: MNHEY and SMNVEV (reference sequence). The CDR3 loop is CASSLSGGRNTGELFF. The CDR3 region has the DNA TGTGCCAGCAGTTTATCAGGCGGGAGGAACACCGGGGAGCTGTTTTTT.

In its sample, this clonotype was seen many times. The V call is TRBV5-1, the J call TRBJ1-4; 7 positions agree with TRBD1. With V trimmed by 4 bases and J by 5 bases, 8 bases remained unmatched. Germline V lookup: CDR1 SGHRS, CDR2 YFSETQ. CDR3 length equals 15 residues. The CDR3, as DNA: TGCGCCAGCAGCGCCACGGGACAGCTAAATGAAAAACTGTTTTTT. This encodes CASSATGQLNEKLFF.

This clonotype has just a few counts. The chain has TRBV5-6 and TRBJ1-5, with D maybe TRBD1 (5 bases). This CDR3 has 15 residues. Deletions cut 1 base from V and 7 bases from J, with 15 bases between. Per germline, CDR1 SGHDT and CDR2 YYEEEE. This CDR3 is CASSLSPRVEQPQHF. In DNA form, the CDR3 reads TGTGCCAGCAGCTTGTCCCCCAGGGTGGAACAGCCCCAGCATTTT.

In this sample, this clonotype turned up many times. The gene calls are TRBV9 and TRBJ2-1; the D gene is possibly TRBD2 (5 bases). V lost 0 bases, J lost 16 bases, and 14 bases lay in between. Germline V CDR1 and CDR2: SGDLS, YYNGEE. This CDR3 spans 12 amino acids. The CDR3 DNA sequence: TGTGCCAGCAGCGTAGAAAAGGGAGCAATCTTCTTC. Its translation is CASSVEKGAIFF.

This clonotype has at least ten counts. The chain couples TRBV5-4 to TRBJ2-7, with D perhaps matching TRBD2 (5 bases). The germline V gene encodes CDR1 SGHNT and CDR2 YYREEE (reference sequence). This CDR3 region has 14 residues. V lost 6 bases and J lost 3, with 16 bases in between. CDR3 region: CASTSMDGNYEQYF. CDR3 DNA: TGTGCCAGCACCTCGATGGACGGGAACTACGAGCAGTACTTC.

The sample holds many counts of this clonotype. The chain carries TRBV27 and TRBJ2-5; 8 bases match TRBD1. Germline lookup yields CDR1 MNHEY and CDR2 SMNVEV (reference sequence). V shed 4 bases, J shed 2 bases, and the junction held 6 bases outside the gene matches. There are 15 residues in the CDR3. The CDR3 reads CASSYFRTGQETQYF. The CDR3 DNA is TGTGCCAGCAGTTATTTCCGGACAGGGCAAGAGACCCAGTACTTC.